What follows is one T cell receptor (beta chain) and its context. This entry comes from a study of T cell changes during pregnancy in multiple sclerosis. TCRdb keeps only in-frame clones here, not all; method: immunoSEQ multiplex PCR. The repertoire has fewer than 45,000 clones, 80% to 90% of them found once; the top ten carry 0.45% to 0.6%. Germline V lookup: CDR1 SGDLS, CDR2 YYNGEE. V gave up 0 bases and J gave up 7 bases; unmatched junction bases: 13. The CDR3 sequence is 17 residues long. The chain combines TRBV9 with TRBJ1-2; TRBD1 aligns across 9 bases. The clonotype originates from a female donor with multiple sclerosis, enrolled in a pregnancy study. The sequenced sample was CD4+ T cells from peripheral blood mononuclear cells, obtained in the first trimester of pregnancy. The CDR3 sequence: CASSVVGQGPPTPGYTF. The DNA for the CDR3 is TGTGCCAGCAGCGTAGTGGGACAGGGACCCCCTACCCCTGGCTACACCTTC.